This is a list of T cell receptor beta chains from one sample in a study of T cell responses to AZD1222 COVID-19 vaccine. TCRdb keeps only in-frame clones here, not all; method: immunoSEQ multiplex PCR. Here the sample spans 110,000 or so clones, about 88% being singletons. Sequenced material: peripheral blood, taken on day 0 of AZD1222 vaccination. These receptors were obtained from an adult in good health. Both conserved end residues are part of each CDR3. Fields, in order: clone size, J gene, V gene, D gene, CDR3 DNA, CDR3 protein. The D gene is left open where the match is weak. Some rows have no size entry. The others give once, few or many, or a class for an expanded clone.

size: -
J: TRBJ2-1
V: TRBV27
D: -
DNA: TGTGCCAGCAGTTTAATCAGGGGAGTTGACAATGAGCAGTTCTTC
CDR3: CASSLIRGVDNEQFF

size: -
J: TRBJ2-7
V: TRBV10-3
D: TRBD1
DNA: TGTGCCATCAGTGAACCGTCCGGGACAGGGGGCTACGAGCAGTACTTC
CDR3: CAISEPSGTGGYEQYF

size: few
J: TRBJ2-7
V: TRBV11-3
D: TRBD2
DNA: TGTGCCAGCAGCTTAGATGGGAGGGGAGGCTCCTACGAGCAGTACTTC
CDR3: CASSLDGRGGSYEQYF

size: few
J: TRBJ2-3
V: TRBV5-1
D: TRBD2
DNA: TGCGCCAGCAGCTCCGGGACTAGCGGGAGAGGGGTAAATACGCAGTATTTT
CDR3: CASSSGTSGRGVNTQYF

size: -
J: TRBJ2-3
V: TRBV4-3
D: TRBD1
DNA: TGCGCCAGCAGCCTCGGGACAGGGACAGATACGCAGTATTTT
CDR3: CASSLGTGTDTQYF

size: -
J: TRBJ2-7
V: TRBV28
D: TRBD1
DNA: TGTGCCAGCAGTTCTCCGGGGGACAGGGGTTACGAGCAGTACTTC
CDR3: CASSSPGDRGYEQYF

size: -
J: TRBJ2-3
V: TRBV6-5
D: -
DNA: TGTGCCAGCAGTTACTCGATGGATACGCAGTATTTT
CDR3: CASSYSMDTQYF

size: -
J: TRBJ1-2
V: TRBV10-3
D: -
DNA: TGTGCCACACTCGGAACTACAGGGAACTCTAACTATGGCTACACCTTC
CDR3: CATLGTTGNSNYGYTF

size: -
J: TRBJ2-7
V: TRBV6-5
D: -
DNA: TGTGCCAGCACCAGCAACAGCGACGAGCAGTACTTC
CDR3: CASTSNSDEQYF

size: -
J: TRBJ1-2
V: TRBV7-3
D: TRBD1
DNA: TGTGCCAGCAGCTCCCGGACAGGCTATGGCTACACCTTC
CDR3: CASSSRTGYGYTF

size: -
J: TRBJ1-2
V: TRBV6-5
D: -
DNA: TGTGCCAGCAGCTTAACAGGCCCCTATGGCTACACCTTC
CDR3: CASSLTGPYGYTF

size: -
J: TRBJ2-2
V: TRBV7-3
D: -
DNA: TGTGCCAGCAGCGAGTCTCTGGACGGGGAGCTGTTTTTT
CDR3: CASSESLDGELFF

size: -
J: TRBJ2-3
V: TRBV10-1
D: TRBD2
DNA: TGCGCCAGCAGTGAATCCAGCGGGAGGGCCACAGATACGCAGTATTTT
CDR3: CASSESSGRATDTQYF

size: -
J: TRBJ1-1
V: TRBV30
D: -
DNA: TGTGCCTGGAGTTCGGGGGGATTACGGAAGAACACTGAAGCTTTCTTT
CDR3: CAWSSGGLRKNTEAFF

size: -
J: TRBJ2-1
V: TRBV12-3/TRBV12-4
D: -
DNA: TGTGCCAGCAGCCCCCTCTCCTACAATGAGCAGTTCTTC
CDR3: CASSPLSYNEQFF

size: once
J: TRBJ1-1
V: TRBV27
D: TRBD1
DNA: TGTGCCAGCACGAAGGGGGCGTACGGTAATACTGAAGCTTTCTTT
CDR3: CASTKGAYGNTEAFF

size: once
J: TRBJ1-1
V: TRBV19
D: -
DNA: TGTGCCAGTAGTCCAGGAGGGGGGGAAGGAGCTTTCTTT
CDR3: CASSPGGGEGAFF

size: -
J: TRBJ2-1
V: TRBV28
D: TRBD2
DNA: TGTGCCAGCAGTAAAAGCGGGGGGATCAAGAATGAGCAGTTCTTC
CDR3: CASSKSGGIKNEQFF

size: -
J: TRBJ2-7
V: TRBV18
D: -
DNA: TGTGCCAGCTCACCGGCCAGCAAATACGAGCAGTACTTC
CDR3: CASSPASKYEQYF

size: once
J: TRBJ2-3
V: TRBV7-9
D: -
DNA: TGTGCCAGCAGCTTAAGGCCGTCCACAGATACGCAGTATTTT
CDR3: CASSLRPSTDTQYF

size: -
J: TRBJ2-1
V: TRBV7-8
D: -
DNA: TGTGCCAGCAGCCCCCTTTTGACAGACAATGAGCAGTTCTTC
CDR3: CASSPLLTDNEQFF

size: -
J: TRBJ2-7
V: TRBV7-9
D: -
DNA: TGTGCCAGCAGCTTAGCGGGAACTGCGGCCGAGCAGTACTTC
CDR3: CASSLAGTAAEQYF

size: -
J: TRBJ1-4
V: TRBV18
D: -
DNA: TGTGCCAGCTCATCCGGACCTGGGATCGTGGATGAAAAACTGTTTTTT
CDR3: CASSSGPGIVDEKLFF

size: -
J: TRBJ2-7
V: TRBV28
D: TRBD1
DNA: TGTGCCAGCAGTATCGCCGGGACAGGGTACCACGAGCAGTACTTC
CDR3: CASSIAGTGYHEQYF

size: once
J: TRBJ1-5
V: TRBV11-2
D: -
DNA: TGTGCCAGCAGCTTGGGCCCAACAGGTGAGCAGCCCCAGCATTTT
CDR3: CASSLGPTGEQPQHF

size: few
J: TRBJ2-7
V: TRBV7-2
D: TRBD2
DNA: TGTGCCAGCAGCCCGGGGGGGACTAGCCGAATCTACGAGCAGTACTTC
CDR3: CASSPGGTSRIYEQYF

size: -
J: TRBJ2-1
V: TRBV19
D: TRBD2
DNA: TGTGCCAGTAGTCCCCGGGGTAGCGGGAGGTTTGATGAGCAGTTCTTC
CDR3: CASSPRGSGRFDEQFF

size: once
J: TRBJ2-7
V: TRBV19
D: TRBD2
DNA: TGTGCCAGTCAAAACCGACTAGCGGGAGGACGGGATAGCGAGCAGTACTTC
CDR3: CASQNRLAGGRDSEQYF

size: -
J: TRBJ2-1
V: TRBV5-1
D: -
DNA: TGCGCCAGCAGCTTTCAGCGGAGCTCCTACAATGAGCAGTTCTTC
CDR3: CASSFQRSSYNEQFF

size: -
J: TRBJ1-1
V: TRBV5-1
D: -
DNA: TGCGCCAGCAGCTTGGTTGGAGGCGTGAACACTGAAGCTTTCTTT
CDR3: CASSLVGGVNTEAFF

size: -
J: TRBJ1-1
V: TRBV18
D: TRBD1
DNA: TGTGCCAGCCAGGGGGGCCGGAACACTGAAGCTTTCTTT
CDR3: CASQGGRNTEAFF

size: -
J: TRBJ2-2
V: TRBV2
D: -
DNA: TGTGCCAGCACCCGGGGGAGGTCGAACACCGGGGAGCTGTTTTTT
CDR3: CASTRGRSNTGELFF

size: -
J: TRBJ1-6
V: TRBV5-5
D: -
DNA: TGTGCCAGCAGCTTAGGGGTCGGTTCACCCCTCCACTTT
CDR3: CASSLGVGSPLHF

size: -
J: TRBJ2-6
V: TRBV11-2
D: -
DNA: TGTGCCAGCAGCTTAAAGGCTGCCGGGGCCAACGTCCTGACTTTC
CDR3: CASSLKAAGANVLTF

size: -
J: TRBJ1-1
V: TRBV7-9
D: -
DNA: TGTGCCAGCACCTCCGAGAAGGACACTGAAGCTTTCTTT
CDR3: CASTSEKDTEAFF

size: -
J: TRBJ1-1
V: TRBV6-5
D: TRBD1
DNA: TGTGCCAGCAGTTACGGACAGGGGGGCACTGAAGCTTTCTTT
CDR3: CASSYGQGGTEAFF

size: -
J: TRBJ1-2
V: TRBV2
D: -
DNA: TGTGCCAGCAGTGATGTGGGCTATGGCTACACCTTC
CDR3: CASSDVGYGYTF

size: -
J: TRBJ2-7
V: TRBV14
D: -
DNA: TGTGCCAGCAGCCAAGATTTTTGGAGGGCGACCTACGAGCAGTACTTC
CDR3: CASSQDFWRATYEQYF

size: -
J: TRBJ1-2
V: TRBV3-1/TRBV3-2
D: -
DNA: TGTGCCAGCAGCCAAGTGCCAGGGATGGGCTATGGCTACACCTTC
CDR3: CASSQVPGMGYGYTF

size: -
J: TRBJ1-5
V: TRBV5-6
D: TRBD1
DNA: TGTGCCAGCAGCTTGAAGAGACAGGGCCGAAGTCAGCCCCAGCATTTT
CDR3: CASSLKRQGRSQPQHF

size: -
J: TRBJ2-1
V: TRBV7-3
D: -
DNA: TGTGCCAGCACCATGGGGGGAGGACTATACAATGAGCAGTTCTTC
CDR3: CASTMGGGLYNEQFF

size: -
J: TRBJ2-3
V: TRBV18
D: -
DNA: TGTGCCAGCTCACCCCAGGGGACTAGCACAGATACGCAGTATTTT
CDR3: CASSPQGTSTDTQYF

size: -
J: TRBJ2-7
V: TRBV5-5
D: -
DNA: TGTGCCAGCAGCGCCGGAGCTGGCGCCTACGAGCAGTACTTC
CDR3: CASSAGAGAYEQYF

size: -
J: TRBJ1-5
V: TRBV6-4
D: -
DNA: TGTGCCAGCAGTGATACGGACAGCCCCAATCAGCCCCAGCATTTT
CDR3: CASSDTDSPNQPQHF

size: -
J: TRBJ2-2
V: TRBV10-1
D: -
DNA: TGCGCCAGCAGTGAGTCATCCGGGGGCAACACCGGGGAGCTGTTTTTT
CDR3: CASSESSGGNTGELFF

size: -
J: TRBJ2-6
V: TRBV5-6
D: TRBD1
DNA: TGTGCCAGCAGCCTAGGACAGGGAGGCTCTGGGGCCAACGTCCTGACTTTC
CDR3: CASSLGQGGSGANVLTF

size: -
J: TRBJ2-4
V: TRBV7-8
D: TRBD1
DNA: TGTGCCAGCAGCCAGGACAGGGTGGAAGCCAAAAACATTCAGTACTTC
CDR3: CASSQDRVEAKNIQYF

size: -
J: TRBJ1-2
V: TRBV7-9
D: -
DNA: TGTGCCAGCAGCTTAGCGGGTAAAGGAGGCTACACCTTC
CDR3: CASSLAGKGGYTF

size: few
J: TRBJ1-5
V: TRBV7-6
D: TRBD1
DNA: TGTGCCAGCAGCTCCTACCGGGACAGGGACGGCAATCAGCCCCAGCATTTT
CDR3: CASSSYRDRDGNQPQHF

size: -
J: TRBJ2-7
V: TRBV4-1
D: TRBD2
DNA: TGCGCCAGCAGCCGAACGGGACTAGCGGGCTACGAGCAGTACTTC
CDR3: CASSRTGLAGYEQYF

size: -
J: TRBJ2-1
V: TRBV4-3
D: -
DNA: TGCGCCAGCAGCCAAGATTGGGCCTCGGGAGCTTTTTCGGGGGAGCAGTTCTTC
CDR3: CASSQDWASGAFSGEQFF

size: -
J: TRBJ2-3
V: TRBV18
D: -
DNA: TGTGCCAGCTCACCGGGCCCAGGGGGGGCAGATACGCAGTATTTT
CDR3: CASSPGPGGADTQYF

size: -
J: TRBJ1-1
V: TRBV19
D: -
DNA: TGTGCCAGTAGCCCACAGGCCCAGTTGAACACTGAAGCTTTCTTT
CDR3: CASSPQAQLNTEAFF

size: -
J: TRBJ2-1
V: TRBV7-9
D: TRBD2
DNA: TGTGCCAGCAGGAGCGTAGCGGGAGCCTACAATGAGCAGTTCTTC
CDR3: CASRSVAGAYNEQFF

size: -
J: TRBJ2-2
V: TRBV10-2
D: -
DNA: TGCGCCAGCACCCCGCAGCACACCGGGGAGCTGTTTTTT
CDR3: CASTPQHTGELFF